The next 11 T cell receptor beta chains were all read from a single sample in a study of blood T cell repertoires in COVID-19. TCRdb's copy holds only in-frame clones and misses some; the assay was immunoSEQ multiplex PCR. The sample lists 200,000 to 250,000 clones; roughly 86% were seen once. The sequencing sample was made of peripheral blood. Source of these receptors: a man in his sixties with acute or convalescent COVID-19.

The CDR3: CATSRDNGEAFF. Written as DNA, the CDR3 is TGTGCCACCAGCAGAGATAACGGTGAAGCTTTCTTT. This chain joins TRBV15 and TRBJ1-1; D not resolved. CDR3 length equals 12 residues. Trimming removed 0 bases from V and 7 bases from J, with 6 bases in between. Germline CDR1 and CDR2: LNHNV and YYDKDF (reference sequence).

Remarks on this clone: Since the CDR3 does not end with the conserved phenylalanine or tryptophan, this likely comes from a read error. It is unclear where the CDR3 begins or ends on the DNA, so no DNA is shown, and the CDR3 is as TCRdb lists it. This rearrangement joins TRBV7-9 to TRBJ2-7; the table names TRBD2, a call not compared with the DNA. Germline V gene sequence: CDR1 SEHNR, CDR2 FQNEAQ (reference sequence). The CDR3 has 11 residues if both end residues are counted. This CDR3 is CASSPGGQITL.

This clone has just a few counts. This chain uses TRBV9 with TRBJ1-6, with D unresolved. The germline CDR1 and CDR2 sequences are SGDLS and YYNGEE. The CDR3 spans 13 residues. The V end was cut by 0 bases, the J end by 7 bases, with 5 bases between. For the CDR3, the DNA is TGTGCCAGCAGCGTAGACAGAAATTCACCCCTCCACTTT. The encoded protein is CASSVDRNSPLHF.

The genes are TRBV10-1 and TRBJ2-1, with TRBD1 matching over 7 bases. Germline V gene data show CDR1 as WNHNN and CDR2 as SYGVQD (reference sequence). The CDR3 runs 15 residues. V was pared by 5 bases and J by 7 bases, with 11 bases of the junction left unmatched. Here the CDR3 DNA reads TGCGCCAGCAGTAAAGACAGGGCCTCAATTAATGAGCAGTTCTTC. Translation gives CASSKDRASINEQFF.

The chain joins TRBV27 to TRBJ1-1; D is unresolved. The CDR3 totals 14 residues. Germline assignment: CDR1 MNHEY and CDR2 SMNVEV (reference sequence). V was trimmed by 0 bases and J by 0 bases, leaving 5 bases between them. The CDR3 reads CASSLSPVNTEAFF. In DNA form, the CDR3 reads TGTGCCAGCAGTTTATCACCAGTGAACACTGAAGCTTTCTTT.

The chain joins TRBV2 to TRBJ1-2; TRBD1 matches at 8 bases. The CDR3 spans 16 residues. Germline V lookup: CDR1 SNHLY, CDR2 FYNNEI. The V segment lost 7 bases and the J segment 0 bases; nucleotides outside the gene matches: 10. The CDR3 region is CASNSGQGGPNYGYTF. The DNA of the CDR3 is TGTGCCAGCAATTCAGGACAGGGAGGTCCTAACTATGGCTACACCTTC.

This rearrangement joins TRBV28 to TRBJ1-2; 9 nucleotides line up with TRBD1. CDR3 length equals 15 residues. Germline V CDR1 and CDR2: MDHEN, SYDVKM. The junction had 16 bases not matched to a gene; V was cut back by 10 bases and J by 7 bases. The CDR3 protein is CANGGPGQGLGGYTF. In nucleotides, the CDR3 is TGTGCCAACGGGGGACCGGGACAGGGATTAGGTGGCTACACCTTC.

The V and J genes are TRBV9 and TRBJ1-1; TRBD1 matches at 9 bases. The CDR3 loop spans 15 amino acids. After removal of 4 bases from V and 5 bases from J, the junction contained 9 bases not matched to a gene. Germline CDR1 is SGDLS and CDR2 is YYNGEE. Here the CDR3 reads CASSLIQGARTEAFF. Here the CDR3 DNA reads TGTGCCAGCAGCCTCATACAGGGGGCGCGAACTGAAGCTTTCTTT.

V is TRBV6-5 and J is TRBJ1-5; the D gene is possibly TRBD1 (6 bases). Germline-derived CDR1 and CDR2 are MNHEY and SVGAGI. V lost 7 bases and J 3 bases, leaving 13 bases between the germline ends. The CDR3 runs 14 residues. Here the CDR3 DNA reads TGTGCCAGCAAACCTGACAGGTCCAATCAGCCCCAGCATTTT. Encoded protein: CASKPDRSNQPQHF.

This chain links TRBV2 with TRBJ1-1; a possible D gene is TRBD1 (5 bases). Deletions cut 11 bases from V and 3 bases from J, with 19 bases between. The CDR3 length is 14 residues. Germline CDR1 is SNHLY and CDR2 is FYNNEI. In DNA, the CDR3 is TGTGCCGAAATGGGGGGAGGGATTGACACTGAAGCTTTCTTT. This sequence encodes CAEMGGGIDTEAFF.

V and J are TRBV5-6 and TRBJ2-7; maybe TRBD2 (5 bases). There are 15 residues in the CDR3. Trimming pared 2 bases from V and 1 base from J, leaving 13 bases between. Germline assignment: CDR1 SGHDT and CDR2 YYEEEE. Here the CDR3 DNA reads TGTGCCAGCAGCTTTGTAGACGGCGGGTCCTACGAGCAGTACTTC. It encodes CASSFVDGGSYEQYF.